The entry that follows covers one TCR beta chain sequence. Its antigen is currently unknown. Only patients with CD8+CD57+ cell expansion on flow cytometry were chosen for sequencing. Germline values: CDR1 GTSNPN, CDR2 SVGIG (reference sequence). The length of the CDR3 is 15 residues. V was shortened by 1 base and J by 5 bases, with 14 bases between the two germline ends. The data derive from a study of CD8+CD57+ T cells in acquired aplastic anemia. CDR3 and TCR beta VDJ profiling relied on a genomic DNA template. TCRdb passed the reads through MiXCR, listing each CDR3 protein once. The sample has about 200,000 distinct CDR3 sequences; roughly 53% are singletons. General study points: Patients and controls had in common twenty-nine CD8+ CDR3 sequences.

This chain uses TRBV30 with TRBJ1-4; D unresolved. Input material: sorted CD4+, CD8+, or CD8+CD57+ T cells (not recorded which) from PBMCs. The receptor was isolated from a human donor with aplastic anemia. In nucleotides, the CDR3 is TGTGCCTGGAGTGCCCGAAAAGGAAGAAATGAAAAACTGTTTTTT. This sequence encodes CAWSARKGRNEKLFF. Combining the CDR3 with reference TRBV30 and TRBJ1-4 gives the whole variable domain SQTIHQWPATLVQPVGSPLSLECTVEGTSNPNLYWYRQAAGRGLQLLFYSVGIGQISSEVPQNLSASRPQDRQFILSSKKLLLSDSGFYLCAWSARKGRNEKLFFGSGTQLSVL.